The 18 T cell receptor beta chains presented below share a single source sample, sequenced in a study of T cells in localized non-small cell lung cancer. Profiling relied on immunoSEQ multiplex PCR, and the TCRdb table lists in-frame clones only, not all of them. The sample lists tens of thousands of clones, about 85% occurring once. Sample: PBMCs, taken before any cancer treatment. The receptors originated from a woman aged 40 to 75 with stage II squamous cell lung carcinoma.

The chain uses TRBV7-8 and TRBJ2-7; 8 positions agree with TRBD1. Germline CDR1 reads SGHVS; CDR2 reads FQNEAQ. The CDR3 totals 17 residues. V was clipped by 3 bases and J by 6 bases; unmatched bases: 16. The CDR3 region has the DNA TGTGCCAGCAGCTTGGACACCAGGGGGCCCTATTTGTCCGAGCAGTACTTC. This sequence encodes CASSLDTRGPYLSEQYF.

The rearrangement joins TRBV9 to TRBJ2-3; D is unresolved. Trimming stripped 0 bases from V and 1 base from J, with 9 bases between. CDR1 and CDR2 (germline): SGDLS, YYNGEE. CDR3 size: 15 residues. The CDR3 region is CASSVDSQGTDTQYF. DNA of the CDR3: TGTGCCAGCAGCGTAGATTCTCAGGGCACAGATACGCAGTATTTT.

This clone is labeled as medium-sized. CDR3 nucleotide sequence: TGTGCCAGCAGCCCGCGGACAGGATGGAACACTGAAGCTTTCTTT. The encoded protein is CASSPRTGWNTEAFF. This rearrangement joins TRBV14 to TRBJ1-1; 7 bases line up with TRBD1. The ends lost 4 bases at V and 1 base at J; junction bases unmatched: 6. CDR1 is SGHDN and CDR2 is FVKESK in the germline V gene. The CDR3 contains 15 residues. Looking up the rest from reference TRBV14 and TRBJ1-1 gives the full variable domain: EAGVTQFPSHSVIEKGQTVTLRCDPISGHDNLYWYRRVMGKEIKFLLHFVKESKQDESGMPNNRFLAERTGGTYSTLKVQPAELEDSGVYFCASSPRTGWNTEAFFGQGTRLTVV.

The chain uses TRBV23-1 and TRBJ1-2, with 9 bases lining up with TRBD1. TRBV23-1 falls under the ORF class, with uncertain function. The CDR3 length is 17 residues. Unmatched junction bases numbered 12, after V lost 3 bases and J lost 4 bases. The CDR3 loop is CASSQPPGQGLRYGYTF. The CDR3 nucleotides read TGCGCCAGCAGTCAGCCGCCGGGACAGGGTTTACGCTATGGCTACACCTTC.

V and J are TRBV18 and TRBJ2-1; 11 positions match TRBD2. Germline V gene lookup returns CDR1 KGHSH and CDR2 LQKENI. This CDR3 has 18 residues. V shed 2 bases, J shed 7 bases, and the junction held 13 bases outside the gene matches. In nucleotides, the CDR3 is TGTGCCAGCTCACCAAGGCCCGGCTCACTAGCGGGGGAAAATGAGCAGTTCTTC. Its protein product is CASSPRPGSLAGENEQFF.

V is TRBV15 and J is TRBJ2-5, with 8 bases aligning to TRBD2. V trimming: 2 bases; J trimming: 3 bases; junction bases outside the gene matches: 8. This CDR3 is 16 amino acids long. Germline values: CDR1 LNHNV, CDR2 YYDKDF (reference sequence). CDR3 sequence: CATSRSIAGIEETQYF. The CDR3 DNA is TGTGCCACCAGCAGATCTATAGCGGGGATAGAAGAGACCCAGTACTTC.

This chain uses TRBV5-1 with TRBJ1-1, with TRBD1 identical over 7 bases. Germline V gene sequence: CDR1 SGHRS, CDR2 YFSETQ. CDR3 length: 16 residues. Trimming removed 1 base from V and 4 bases from J; junction bases left unmatched: 10. In DNA form, the CDR3 reads TGCGCCAGCAGCTTGTGGCCAAGGGGGCAGGGCACTGAAGCTTTCTTT. Protein: CASSLWPRGQGTEAFF.

This clone is medium-sized by share. The chain is built from TRBV6-1 and TRBJ2-7; 7 bases match TRBD2. The CDR3 is 12 residues long. Germline V gene sequence: CDR1 MNHNS, CDR2 SASEGT. V was clipped by 8 bases and J by 1 base; unmatched bases: 2. The CDR3 bases are TGTGCCAGCGGGAGGGATTCCTACGAGCAGTACTTC. Protein sequence: CASGRDSYEQYF.

This sequence joins TRBV27 and TRBJ2-1; D is perhaps TRBD2 (5 bases). Germline V CDR1 and CDR2: MNHEY, SMNVEV (reference sequence). With 5 bases removed from V and 10 bases from J, the gap between germline ends came to 18 bases. This CDR3 is built from 14 residues. The chain's CDR3 is CASSPLERSREQFF. Written as DNA, the CDR3 is TGTGCCAGCAGTCCTTTAGAGCGGAGCAGAGAGCAGTTCTTC.

This clone showed up just once. This rearrangement joins TRBV5-8 to TRBJ1-5, with unresolved D. Germline lookup yields CDR1 SGHTS and CDR2 YDEGEE. V was shortened by 4 bases and J by 4 bases, with 3 bases between the two germline ends. The CDR3 loop spans 11 amino acids. As DNA, the CDR3 is TGTGCCAGCAGCCTAAATCAGCCCCAGCATTTT. Amino acids: CASSLNQPQHF.

This sequence joins TRBV15 and TRBJ1-5; TRBD1 agrees at 8 bases. CDR3 length: 15 amino acids. The germline gives CDR1 LNHNV, CDR2 YYDKDF (reference sequence). The J segment lost 7 bases and the V segment lost 3 bases, leaving 8 bases of the junction unmatched. The CDR3 region has the DNA TGTGCCACCAGCAGTGGCCAGGGGGCGAACCAGCCCCAGCATTTT. This translates into CATSSGQGANQPQHF.

V gene TRBV7-2 combines with J gene TRBJ2-1; D not resolved. This CDR3 is built from 15 residues. Trimming pared 0 bases from V and 0 bases from J, leaving 6 bases between. CDR1 is SGHTA and CDR2 is FQGNSA in the germline V gene. CDR3 sequence: CASSLAGSSYNEQFF. In DNA form, the CDR3 reads TGTGCCAGCAGCTTAGCGGGAAGCTCCTACAATGAGCAGTTCTTC.

This clone is labeled large (0.1 to 1%). This sequence joins TRBV25-1 and TRBJ2-7; D perhaps matches TRBD2 (5 bases). Trimming cost V 5 bases and J 7 bases, with 27 bases left between them. This CDR3 spans 17 amino acids. Germline assignment: CDR1 MGHDK and CDR2 SYGVNS. CDR3 bases: TGTGCCAGCAGTTCCGCAGAGAGGGCTGCCGGCCTTATGGAGCAGTACTTC. Its translation: CASSSAERAAGLMEQYF.

The chain joins TRBV19 to TRBJ2-1; no clear D gene. Trimming left V 10 bases short and J 10 bases short, with 20 bases between. Germline lookup yields CDR1 LNHDA and CDR2 SQIVND (reference sequence). The CDR3 runs to 13 residues. In nucleotides, the CDR3 is TGTGCCACCAGACCCAATACTAACGGGGAGCAGTTCTTC. Amino acid sequence: CATRPNTNGEQFF.

The chain combines TRBV6-5 with TRBJ1-2; D uncertain. The CDR3 contains 13 residues. The germline V gene has CDR1 MNHEY and CDR2 SVGAGI. The V end lost 7 bases, the J end lost 7 bases, and 16 bases lay between the germline ends. CDR3 in amino acids: CASTARLEVGYTF. The CDR3 DNA sequence: TGTGCCAGCACCGCCCGCCTAGAGGTTGGCTACACCTTC.

The chain is built from TRBV5-4 and TRBJ1-2, with D possibly matching TRBD1 (5 bases). This CDR3 has 12 amino acids. V dropped 4 bases and J dropped 8 bases, with 12 bases sitting between them. Germline V gene lookup returns CDR1 SGHNT and CDR2 YYREEE (reference sequence). The CDR3 loop is CASSGDEGGYTF. DNA of the CDR3: TGTGCCAGCAGCGGAGACGAGGGGGGCTACACCTTC.

The gene calls are TRBV6-5 and TRBJ2-1; no clear D. Trimming cost V 4 bases and J 7 bases, with 11 bases left between them. Germline CDR1 MNHEY, CDR2 SVGAGI. The CDR3 contains 13 residues. CDR3 nucleotide sequence: TGTGCCAGCAGTTTAGGCAGATTTAATGAGCAGTTCTTC. Translating it yields CASSLGRFNEQFF.

The J gene is TRBJ2-7, the V gene TRBV10-3; D is possibly TRBD1 (6 bases). The CDR3 sequence is 11 residues long. Trimming stripped 2 bases from V and 7 bases from J, with 6 bases between. CDR1 and CDR2 (germline): ENHRY, SYGVKD. CDR3 bases: TGTGCCATCAGTGAGACAGGGGAGCAGTACTTC. Translation: CAISETGEQYF.